This TCR beta chain was captured in a study of cytomegalovirus exposure and HLA in healthy donors. Whole-study context: The roughly 120 validation repertoires and the approximately 700 first-cohort repertoires shared a platform, a later analysis reported.

This clone was counted a few times. Its antigen is still unknown. Repertoires were generated with immunoSEQ multiplex PCR, while TCRdb's copy carries only in-frame clones and drops some. The table shows more than 90,000 clones, with about 85% occurring only once. Study-wide results and caveats: Despite most TCR sequences being rare, some public TCRs occurred in many donors. Cytomegalovirus association was listed for around 180 TCR beta chains.

V lost 0 bases to trimming and J lost 7 bases, with 13 bases between them. This CDR3 contains 15 residues. Germline loops: CDR1 SGHNT, CDR2 YYREEE (reference sequence). The sequence was obtained from a man between 18 and 35 years old in good health and CMV-seropositive. The chain couples TRBV5-4 to TRBJ2-2, with D possibly TRBD1 on 5 matching bases. The source material was PBMCs. In nucleotides, the CDR3 is TGTGCCAGCAGCTTGGTTGGCAGGGAAAACGGGGAGCTGTTTTTT. Its translation is CASSLVGRENGELFF.